The clone carrying this TCR beta chain was counted ten times or more. What it binds is not known. Unique molecular identifiers were present on the cDNA, and a universal primer site came from template switching. Each CDR3 protein is one row after TCRdb ran MiXCR on the 5' RACE reads. The sample includes approximately 670,000 distinct CDR3 sequences, around 6% seen only once; the top ten take roughly 1.8%. The data are from a study of identical twins. Healthy Caucasians supplied all donations. Germline CDR1 ENHRY, CDR2 SYGVKD. The V and J ends lost 0 bases and 2 bases, in that order; junction bases with no gene match: 0. This CDR3 has 14 amino acids. Study-wide points: The degree of excess twin sharing was weaker in beta out-of-frame sequences.

This chain joins TRBV10-3 and TRBJ2-7; 8 positions agree with TRBD2. The sequencing sample was made of naive T cells sorted from blood. This receptor was taken from a man aged 18 to 30 in good health. This CDR3 reads CAISESGLAYEQYF. The CDR3 DNA reads TGTGCCATCAGTGAGTCGGGACTAGCCTACGAGCAGTACTTC.